Shown below are 10 T cell receptor beta chains from a single sample sequenced in a study of blood T cell repertoires in COVID-19. The protocol was immunoSEQ multiplex PCR, while the TCRdb copy is restricted to in-frame clones and leaves out a portion. The sample has approximately 72,000 clones; approximately 89% are singletons. The sequenced material came from peripheral blood. These TCRs come from a man aged 55-75 years with acute or convalescent COVID-19.

The chain links TRBV24-1 to TRBJ1-2; D gene ambiguous. The CDR3 totals 15 residues. CDR1 is KGHDR and CDR2 is SFDVKD in the germline V gene. V was shortened by 3 bases and J by 0 bases, with 10 bases between the two germline ends. As DNA, the CDR3 is TGTGCCACCAGTGATGCCCGGGATACTAACTATGGCTACACCTTC. It yields the protein CATSDARDTNYGYTF.

This chain uses TRBV2 with TRBJ1-1; D is unresolved. This CDR3 is built from 11 residues. Germline lookup yields CDR1 SNHLY and CDR2 FYNNEI. V dropped 4 bases and J dropped 6 bases, with 6 bases sitting between them. The CDR3 DNA is TGTGCCAGCAGTGTAGCCGCTGAAGCTTTCTTT. Protein sequence: CASSVAAEAFF.

This CDR3 is CASSFIRGQGAYYGYTF. The CDR3 coding sequence is TGTGCCAGCAGTTTCATCAGGGGACAGGGGGCCTACTATGGCTACACCTTC. This chain uses TRBV27 with TRBJ1-2; TRBD1 matches 12 bases. The germline V gene encodes CDR1 MNHEY and CDR2 SMNVEV (reference sequence). The CDR3 has 17 amino acids. Trimming took 3 bases from V and 3 from J; bases not matched to a gene: 8.

This clone has a single count. CDR3 residues: CASSFRSDGYTF. CDR3 sequence (DNA): TGTGCCAGCAGTTTTAGATCTGATGGCTACACCTTC. This chain links TRBV12-3 or TRBV12-4 with TRBJ1-2; D is uncertain. The CDR3 is 12 residues long. V was clipped by 3 bases and J by 6 bases, with 8 bases between them.

J is TRBJ2-7 and V is TRBV25-1, with a tentative D call TRBD1 (6 bases). The V end was cut by 3 bases, the J end by 2 bases, with 14 bases between. CDR1 is MGHDK and CDR2 is SYGVNS in the germline V gene. This CDR3 is 15 amino acids long. DNA for the CDR3: TGTGCCAGCAGTGACTACAGGGTGGCGACCTACGAGCAGTACTTC. Protein product: CASSDYRVATYEQYF.

The rearrangement joins TRBV18 to TRBJ1-1; D is perhaps TRBD1 (6 bases). Per the germline V gene, CDR1 is KGHSH and CDR2 is LQKENI. Trimming removed 5 bases at V and 0 bases at J, with 13 bases between. CDR3 length equals 15 residues. CDR3 bases: TGTGCCAGCTCATTCGTGGACAGTTTGAACACTGAAGCTTTCTTT. Residues: CASSFVDSLNTEAFF.

The chain uses TRBV19 and TRBJ2-1; 13 bases align to TRBD2. This CDR3 has 17 residues. In germline, CDR1 is LNHDA, CDR2 SQIVND (reference sequence). With 0 bases clipped from V and 5 bases from J, the junction kept 4 bases outside the gene matches. As DNA, the CDR3 is TGTGCCAGTAGTATAGACGGACTAGCGGGGGAAAACAATGAGCAGTTCTTC. Translated: CASSIDGLAGENNEQFF.

A single count supports this clone. In DNA form, the CDR3 reads TGTGCCAGCAGTTTACGACTGGAAAGGCCGAACACTGAAGCTTTCTTT. Amino acid sequence: CASSLRLERPNTEAFF. V usage is TRBV28 and J usage is TRBJ1-1; D not resolved. V lost 2 bases, J lost 1 base, and 14 bases lay in between. The germline V gene has CDR1 MDHEN and CDR2 SYDVKM. The CDR3 runs 16 residues.

The chain is built from TRBV2 and TRBJ2-3, with D tentatively TRBD1 (5 bases). The germline V gene encodes CDR1 SNHLY and CDR2 FYNNEI. V shed 4 bases and J shed 14 bases, with 22 bases lying between them. The CDR3 runs to 14 residues. The CDR3 DNA is TGTGCCAGCAGTGTTCGGCAGGGCACCGGCGAGCTGTATTTT. This translates into CASSVRQGTGELYF.

The chain joins TRBV30 to TRBJ1-5; maybe TRBD1 (6 bases). The CDR3 loop spans 15 amino acids. Germline CDR1 reads GTSNPN; CDR2 reads SVGIG (reference sequence). The V end was cut by 1 base, the J end by 4 bases, with 14 bases between. The CDR3 spells CAWSAVGGANQPQHF. DNA for the CDR3: TGTGCCTGGAGTGCCGTGGGGGGGGCGAATCAGCCCCAGCATTTT.